One sample yielded the 23 T cell receptor beta chains listed below, sequenced in a study of blood T cell repertoires in COVID-19. The protocol was immunoSEQ multiplex PCR, while the TCRdb copy is restricted to in-frame clones and leaves out a portion. Of under 300,000 clones in the sample, about 83% were seen once. Input material: peripheral blood. The source is a man aged 25 to 45 who had recovered from COVID-19.

The V gene is TRBV2, the J gene TRBJ2-7; 9 nucleotides match TRBD1. Germline CDR1 is SNHLY and CDR2 is FYNNEI. The length of the CDR3 is 14 residues. Trimming removed 5 bases from V and 6 bases from J; junction bases left unmatched: 8. The CDR3 bases are TGTGCCAGCAGTCCGCGGACAGGGGCCCCCGAGCAGTACTTC. Its protein is CASSPRTGAPEQYF.

V is TRBV11-2 and J is TRBJ1-6, with D perhaps matching TRBD1 (6 bases). Trimming took 4 bases from V and 5 from J, leaving 6 bases between them. The germline gives CDR1 SGHAT, CDR2 FQNNGV. The CDR3 extends over 13 amino acids. The CDR3 sequence is CASSWTDNSPLHF. The CDR3, as DNA: TGTGCCAGCAGCTGGACAGATAATTCACCCCTCCACTTT.

The chain couples TRBV6-5 to TRBJ2-5; possibly TRBD1 for D (6 bases). Germline V gene sequence: CDR1 MNHEY, CDR2 SVGAGI. The V and J ends lost 5 bases and 4 bases respectively, with 17 bases between them. CDR3 length: 15 amino acids. CDR3 sequence (DNA): TGTGCCAGCAGTCCCGCCTCGTCAGGGGCAGAGACCCAGTACTTC. Translated, it gives CASSPASSGAETQYF.

Many counts were recorded for this clone. The CDR3 sequence is CAISVGAGDYNEQFF. The CDR3 region has the DNA TGTGCCATCAGTGTAGGAGCGGGGGACTACAATGAGCAGTTCTTC. This rearrangement joins TRBV10-3 to TRBJ2-1; 8 bases line up with TRBD2. Losses at the gene ends were 4 bases for V and 3 bases for J; bases not matched to a gene: 5. This CDR3 has 15 amino acids. The V gene's germline CDR1 is ENHRY and CDR2 SYGVKD.

V and J are TRBV9 and TRBJ1-2, with D tentatively TRBD1 (6 bases). The CDR3 has 14 residues. Trimming pared 2 bases from V and 8 bases from J, leaving 16 bases between. CDR1 and CDR2 (germline): SGDLS, YYNGEE. Here the CDR3 reads CASSVSWETGGYTF. The CDR3, as DNA: TGTGCCAGCAGCGTGAGTTGGGAAACAGGGGGCTACACCTTC.

This rearrangement joins TRBV2 to TRBJ2-3, with 7 bases identical to TRBD2. The germline V gene has CDR1 SNHLY and CDR2 FYNNEI. V trimming: 7 bases; J trimming: 1 base; junction bases outside the gene matches: 2. This CDR3 has 13 amino acids. As DNA, the CDR3 is TGTGCCAGCAAGCGGGACCGCACAGATACGCAGTATTTT. The encoded protein is CASKRDRTDTQYF.

This clone occurred a few times. The chain employs TRBV9 and TRBJ2-3; D possibly corresponds to TRBD1 (7 bases). V lost 3 bases to trimming and J lost 2 bases, with 13 bases between them. The CDR3 has 15 residues. In germline, CDR1 is SGDLS, CDR2 YYNGEE. In DNA, the CDR3 is TGTGCCAGCAGCGAGGGGGCGGGGAACACAGATACGCAGTATTTT. Translated: CASSEGAGNTDTQYF.

The rearrangement joins TRBV9 to TRBJ1-2; a weak D match, TRBD1 (5 bases). This CDR3 region has 13 residues. CDR1 is SGDLS, CDR2 YYNGEE, per germline. V was shortened by 3 bases and J by 8 bases, with 14 bases between the two germline ends. CDR3 nucleotides: TGTGCCAGCAGCGCCCCCGGGGGATGGGGCTACACCTTC. The encoded protein is CASSAPGGWGYTF. Filled out from reference TRBV9 and TRBJ1-2, the complete variable domain reads DSGVTQTPKHLITATGQRVTLRCSPRSGDLSVYWYQQSLDQGLQFLIQYYNGEERAKGNILERFSAQQFPDLHSELNLSSLELGDSALYFCASSAPGGWGYTFGSGTRLTVV.

J is TRBJ2-2 and V is TRBV7-9; possibly TRBD1 for D (5 bases). The CDR3 totals 14 residues. CDR1 and CDR2 from the germline V gene are SEHNR and FQNEAQ (reference sequence). Trimming pared 3 bases from V and 3 bases from J, leaving 8 bases between. CDR3 loop: CASSLQGDTGELFF. In DNA, the CDR3 is TGTGCCAGCAGCTTGCAGGGTGACACCGGGGAGCTGTTTTTT.

The rearrangement joins TRBV28 to TRBJ1-6; perhaps TRBD1 as D (5 bases). V dropped 6 bases and J dropped 8 bases, with 8 bases sitting between them. This CDR3 is built from 12 residues. Per germline, CDR1 MDHEN and CDR2 SYDVKM. The CDR3 nucleotides are TGTGCCAGCAGCGGCAGGGATTCACCCCTCCACTTT. As protein: CASSGRDSPLHF.

This chain uses TRBV11-2 with TRBJ2-7, with a possible D match to TRBD1 (6 bases). Germline loops: CDR1 SGHAT, CDR2 FQNNGV. V was trimmed by 0 bases and J by 4 bases, leaving 13 bases between them. The CDR3 totals 15 residues. CDR3 in DNA: TGTGCCAGCAGCTTAGATGGGCAGGGGCGGTACGAGCAGTACTTC. Translated: CASSLDGQGRYEQYF.

The genes are TRBV5-6 and TRBJ2-7; 7 bases line up with TRBD1. CDR3 size: 14 residues. CDR1 is SGHDT and CDR2 is YYEEEE in the germline V gene. V lost 1 base to trimming and J lost 0 bases; unmatched junction nucleotides: 1. As DNA, the CDR3 is TGTGCCAGCAGCTTGCCAGGGGGCTCCTACGAGCAGTACTTC. Its translation is CASSLPGGSYEQYF.

A remark on this clone: Other nucleotide sequences in the sample specify the same CDR3. This chain joins TRBV28 and TRBJ2-1, with 8 nucleotides matching TRBD2. Trimming cost V 7 bases and J 2 bases; bases outside gene matches: 4. CDR3 length: 14 amino acids. Looked up from germline, CDR1 is MDHEN and CDR2 is SYDVKM. The DNA of the CDR3 is TGTGCCAGCATCTCGGGGGGGCCCTACAATGAGCAGTTCTTC. Amino acid sequence: CASISGGPYNEQFF.

The rearrangement uses TRBV7-3 and TRBJ2-3; TRBD2 matches 7 bases. The J segment lost 2 bases and the V segment lost 4 bases, leaving 6 bases of the junction unmatched. CDR1 and CDR2 from the germline V gene are SGHTA and FQGTGA. The CDR3 has 15 amino acids. As DNA, the CDR3 is TGTGCCAGCAGCTGGGGGGACTACAACACAGATACGCAGTATTTT. This codes for CASSWGDYNTDTQYF.

This clone was picked up one time. V usage is TRBV18 and J usage is TRBJ1-1; weak D call: TRBD1 (6 bases). Trimming cost V 3 bases and J 5 bases, with 13 bases left between them. CDR1 and CDR2 (germline): KGHSH, LQKENI. The CDR3 covers 14 residues. Here the CDR3 reads CASSPQGRFTEAFF. As DNA, the CDR3 is TGTGCCAGCTCACCGCAGGGGCGCTTTACTGAAGCTTTCTTT.

The chain employs TRBV5-1 and TRBJ1-1, with D uncertain. Trimming pared 0 bases from V and 5 bases from J, leaving 8 bases between. From germline, CDR1 is SGHRS and CDR2 YFSETQ. This CDR3 contains 13 residues. The CDR3 protein is CASSLDSGTEAFF. As DNA, the CDR3 is TGCGCCAGCAGCTTGGATTCAGGAACTGAAGCTTTCTTT.

The chain carries TRBV6-6 and TRBJ1-5; TRBD1 is a possible D gene (5 bases). Germline V lookup: CDR1 MNHNY, CDR2 SVGAGI (reference sequence). V lost 6 bases to trimming and J lost 4 bases, with 19 bases between them. The CDR3 is 16 residues long. The CDR3 DNA reads as TGTGCCAGCAGCCGGTCTGGCCAGGGTGGGAATCAGCCCCAGCATTTT. As protein: CASSRSGQGGNQPQHF.

The chain combines TRBV10-3 with TRBJ2-3; TRBD1 aligns across 10 bases. V gave up 6 bases and J gave up 2 bases; unmatched junction bases: 2. This CDR3 region has 14 residues. The germline V gene encodes CDR1 ENHRY and CDR2 SYGVKD. The CDR3 sequence is CAIRGQGLTDTQYF. CDR3 coding DNA: TGTGCCATCAGGGGACAGGGGCTCACAGATACGCAGTATTTT.

The V and J genes are TRBV5-1 and TRBJ2-2, with 10 bases lining up with TRBD2. Germline values: CDR1 SGHRS, CDR2 YFSETQ. V shed 0 bases and J 4 bases; nucleotides not matched to a gene: 3. This CDR3 region has 16 residues. CDR3 amino acids: CASSLASGGFTGELFF. The CDR3 DNA is TGCGCCAGCAGCTTGGCTAGCGGGGGATTCACCGGGGAGCTGTTTTTT.

The chain recombines TRBV27 with TRBJ2-6, with D uncertain. V dropped 6 bases and J dropped 1 base, with 10 bases sitting between them. The germline V gene has CDR1 MNHEY and CDR2 SMNVEV (reference sequence). This CDR3 has 15 amino acids. The CDR3 nucleotides read TGTGCCAGCAGCACGAGAAGATCTGGGGCCAACGTCCTGACTTTC. Protein product: CASSTRRSGANVLTF.

The gene calls are TRBV9 and TRBJ2-3, with D perhaps matching TRBD2 (6 bases). Trimming cost V 3 bases and J 6 bases, with 14 bases left between them. The germline V gene has CDR1 SGDLS and CDR2 YYNGEE. This CDR3 has 14 residues. The CDR3 bases are TGTGCCAGCAGCGCGACTTGGGAGGACGATACGCAGTATTTT. Translation: CASSATWEDDTQYF.

J is TRBJ2-5 and V is TRBV15; 13 bases fit TRBD2. Unmatched junction bases numbered 3, after V lost 3 bases and J lost 5 bases. Per germline, CDR1 LNHNV and CDR2 YYDKDF (reference sequence). The CDR3 totals 15 residues. CDR3 loop: CATSRGTSGVETQYF. For the CDR3, the DNA is TGTGCCACCAGCAGGGGGACTAGCGGGGTGGAGACCCAGTACTTC. The complete variable domain, with remaining parts taken from reference TRBV15 and TRBJ2-5, reads DAMVIQNPRYQVTQFGKPVTLSCSQTLNHNVMYWYQQKSSQAPKLLFHYYDKDFNNEADTPDNFQSRRPNTSFCFLDIRSPGLGDTAMYLCATSRGTSGVETQYFGPGTRLLVL.

The chain uses TRBV5-1 and TRBJ1-4, with D hard to call. The CDR3 spans 16 residues. The ends were cut back, 6 bases at V and 1 base at J, with 16 bases in the middle. Germline V CDR1 and CDR2: SGHRS, YFSETQ. The CDR3 nucleotides read TGCGCCAGCAAAGCCCAGTTCGCAGGAACTAATGAAAAACTGTTTTTT. It codes for CASKAQFAGTNEKLFF. The entire variable domain, with the rest obtained from reference TRBV5-1 and TRBJ1-4, is as follows: KAGVTQTPRYLIKTRGQQVTLSCSPISGHRSVSWYQQTPGQGLQFLFEYFSETQRNKGNFPGRFSGRQFSNSRSEMNVSTLELGDSALYLCASKAQFAGTNEKLFFGSGTQLSVL.